The clone carrying this T cell receptor beta chain was observed a handful of times. Its antigen is undetermined. The germline V and J ends were trimmed by 4 bases and 0 bases, with 19 bases remaining between them. This CDR3 contains 18 residues. The germline V gene encodes CDR1 PRHDT and CDR2 FYEKMQ (reference sequence). This entry belongs to a study of beta chain features in type 1 diabetes. Study-wide results and limits: In all four CD4+ subsets, TCRB CDR3 length was significantly, moderately reduced in type 1 diabetes.

As every portion of the isolated RNA was reverse transcribed, the sequencing read expressed TCRB transcripts. Only in-frame clones appear in the TCRdb table, and some are missing; sequencing was by immunoSEQ multiplex PCR. The sample lists 550,000 to 850,000 clones; around an eighth were seen once. Sample: naive CD4+ T cells from blood. This chain joins TRBV13 and TRBJ1-3; maybe TRBD1 (6 bases). The TCR sequence derives from a man between 18 and 29 years old with type 1 diabetes. The CDR3 protein is CASSSRGISTFSGNTIYF. The CDR3 nucleotides read TGTGCCAGCAGCTCAAGGGGGATTTCAACATTCTCTGGAAACACCATATATTTT. The whole variable domain, remainder taken from reference TRBV13 and TRBJ1-3, is AAGVIQSPRHLIKEKRETATLKCYPIPRHDTVYWYQQGPGQDPQFLISFYEKMQSDKGSIPDRFSAQQFSDYHSELNMSSLELGDSALYFCASSSRGISTFSGNTIYFGEGSWLTVV.